The subject of this entry is one T cell receptor (beta chain). These data are taken from a study of blood T cell repertoires in COVID-19. How the authors handled the data: Nucleated cell number was recorded as an estimate derived from reference gene primer amplification. The repertoire was sequenced with immunoSEQ multiplex PCR; TCRdb's copy has only in-frame clones and lacks some. V, J and clone size were drawn from that table, and D and trimming were deduced from the DNA. The data show approximately 170,000 clones, approximately 85% seen once. CDR1 is SGHNT, CDR2 YYREEE, per germline (reference sequence). The CDR3 runs 15 residues. With 4 bases removed from V and 2 bases from J, the gap between germline ends came to 13 bases.

The V gene is TRBV5-4, the J gene TRBJ1-3; the D gene is possibly TRBD1 (6 bases). Sequences were obtained from peripheral blood. This clonotype originated in a man at least 80 years old with COVID-19, enrolled during active disease. DNA for the CDR3: TGTGCCAGCAGCCCTCTACAGGGAGCTGGAAACACCATATATTTT. Translating gives CASSPLQGAGNTIYF.